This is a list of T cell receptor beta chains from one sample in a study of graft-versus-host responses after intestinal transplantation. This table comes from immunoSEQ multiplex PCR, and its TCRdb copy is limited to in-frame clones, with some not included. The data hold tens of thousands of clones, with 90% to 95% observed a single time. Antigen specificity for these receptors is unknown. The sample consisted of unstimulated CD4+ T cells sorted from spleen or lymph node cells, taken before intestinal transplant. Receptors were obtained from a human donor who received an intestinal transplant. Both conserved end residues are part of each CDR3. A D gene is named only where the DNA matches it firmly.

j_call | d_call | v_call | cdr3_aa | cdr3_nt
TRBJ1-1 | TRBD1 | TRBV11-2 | CASRDRGRTEAFF | TGTGCCAGCAGAGACAGGGGGCGGACTGAAGCTTTCTTT
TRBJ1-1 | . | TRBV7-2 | CASSHIGGPGEAFF | TGTGCCAGCAGCCATATCGGGGGGCCGGGGGAAGCTTTCTTT
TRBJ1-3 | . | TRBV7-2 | CASSRVSSSGNTIYF | TGTGCCAGCAGCCGCGTTTCTAGCTCTGGAAACACCATATATTTT
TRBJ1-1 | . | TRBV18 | CASSPPGGSTEAFF | TGTGCCAGCTCACCCCCAGGAGGGAGCACTGAAGCTTTCTTT
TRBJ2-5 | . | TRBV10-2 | CASSENIQETQYF | TGCGCCAGCAGTGAAAACATCCAAGAGACCCAGTACTTC
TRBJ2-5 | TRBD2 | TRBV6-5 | CASSQIAGGQETQYF | TGTGCCAGCAGTCAAATAGCGGGGGGACAAGAGACCCAGTACTTC
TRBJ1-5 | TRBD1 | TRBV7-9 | CASSYTGTGGNQPQHF | TGTGCCAGCAGCTATACCGGGACAGGGGGCAATCAGCCCCAGCATTTT
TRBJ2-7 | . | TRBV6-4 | CASSPEASYEQYF | TGTGCCAGCAGTCCCGAAGCCTCCTACGAGCAGTACTTC
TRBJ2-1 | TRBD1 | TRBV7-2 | CASSLTGENEQFF | TGTGCCAGCAGCCTGACAGGGGAGAATGAGCAGTTCTTC
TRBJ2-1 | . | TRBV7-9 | CASSLTGSSYNEQFF | TGTGCCAGCAGCTTAACGGGGAGCTCCTACAATGAGCAGTTCTTC
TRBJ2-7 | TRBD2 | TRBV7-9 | CASSQVRGANGEQYF | TGTGCCAGCAGCCAAGTGCGGGGGGCTAACGGCGAGCAGTACTTC
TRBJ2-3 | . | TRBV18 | CASSPIRTDTQYF | TGTGCCAGCTCACCTATACGGACAGATACGCAGTATTTT
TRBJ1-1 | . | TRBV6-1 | CASCRDIMNTEAFF | TGTGCCAGCTGTCGGGACATTATGAACACTGAAGCTTTCTTT
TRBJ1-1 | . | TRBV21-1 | CASSTLGQGAMNTEAFF | TGTGCCAGCAGTACTTTAGGACAGGGAGCTATGAACACTGAAGCTTTCTTT